The 19 T cell receptor beta chains in this list originate from one sample, sequenced in a study of blood T cell repertoires in COVID-19. Clones were sequenced by immunoSEQ multiplex PCR, and TCRdb holds only the in-frame ones, with some missing. Among some 100,000 clones, about nine tenths were seen once, and the ten largest hold around 5.7%. Specimen: peripheral blood. All receptors come from a man aged 65 to 79 with acute or convalescent COVID-19.

This clone came up a few times. V and J are TRBV4-1 and TRBJ2-7, with 12 bases fitting TRBD2. The CDR3 extends over 17 amino acids. V shed 2 bases, J shed 2 bases, and the junction held 7 bases outside the gene matches. Germline V CDR1 and CDR2: MGHRA, YSYEKL. This CDR3 reads CASSQSPGTSGPYEQYF. The CDR3 nucleotides are TGCGCCAGCAGCCAATCGCCTGGGACTAGCGGGCCCTACGAGCAGTACTTC.

The chain uses TRBV5-6 and TRBJ1-6; 7 bases match TRBD1. The CDR3 runs to 13 residues. Germline values: CDR1 SGHDT, CDR2 YYEEEE. The trim removed 4 bases at V and 7 bases at J, leaving 2 bases unmatched. This chain's CDR3 is CASSQGGNSPLHF. As DNA, the CDR3 is TGTGCCAGCAGCCAGGGGGGAAATTCACCCCTCCACTTT.

V gene TRBV6-4 combines with J gene TRBJ2-2, with TRBD2 as a possible D gene (5 bases). Germline values: CDR1 MRHNA, CDR2 SNTAGT. Trimming took 6 bases from V and 1 from J, leaving 9 bases between them. The length of the CDR3 is 14 residues. The CDR3 nucleotides are TGTGCCAGCAGCCCGGGGTGGAACACCGGGGAGCTGTTTTTT. This translates into CASSPGWNTGELFF.

This chain links TRBV4-2 with TRBJ2-5; 13 bases are shared with TRBD2. V gave up 4 bases and J gave up 5 bases; unmatched junction bases: 10. Per germline, CDR1 LGHNA and CDR2 YNFKEQ. The CDR3 has 17 residues. The CDR3 loop is CASSPTGTSGAGETQYF. DNA of the CDR3: TGTGCCAGCAGCCCGACCGGGACTAGCGGGGCGGGGGAGACCCAGTACTTC.

CDR3 sequence (DNA): TGTGCCACCACTCCCGGACAGGGGCTAACCTACGAGCAGTACTTC. Amino acids: CATTPGQGLTYEQYF. This chain joins TRBV6-5 and TRBJ2-7; 9 bases match TRBD1. The ends lost 10 bases at V and 2 bases at J; junction bases unmatched: 12. The CDR3 consists of 15 residues. Looked up from germline, CDR1 is MNHEY and CDR2 is SVGAGI.

The gene calls are TRBV28 and TRBJ2-1, with D tentatively TRBD1 (5 bases). The V gene lost 7 bases and the J gene lost 11 bases, with 15 bases spanning the gap. CDR1 is MDHEN and CDR2 is SYDVKM in the germline V gene. The CDR3 runs 12 residues. The CDR3 loop is CASNKQAGQQFF. In DNA form, the CDR3 reads TGTGCCAGCAACAAACAGGCAGGCCAGCAGTTCTTC.

This sequence joins TRBV5-4 and TRBJ1-1, with TRBD1 matching 7 bases. CDR3 length: 14 residues. The germline V gene encodes CDR1 SGHNT and CDR2 YYREEE (reference sequence). V shed 4 bases and J 2 bases; nucleotides not matched to a gene: 5. Here the CDR3 reads CASSRGTANTEAFF. In DNA form, the CDR3 reads TGTGCCAGCAGCCGCGGGACAGCTAACACTGAAGCTTTCTTT.

J is TRBJ1-2 and V is TRBV11-2; weak D call: TRBD1 (6 bases). This CDR3 is built from 13 residues. Germline assignment: CDR1 SGHAT and CDR2 FQNNGV. V lost 5 bases to trimming and J lost 7 bases, with 14 bases between them. The CDR3 protein is CASSTRQGSGYTF. CDR3 DNA sequence: TGTGCCAGCAGCACGCGCCAGGGGTCTGGCTACACCTTC.

This rearrangement joins TRBV5-6 to TRBJ1-1, with 10 bases aligning to TRBD1. CDR3 length equals 17 residues. CDR1 and CDR2 (germline): SGHDT, YYEEEE. Trimming at V came to 1 base and at J to 0 bases, leaving 6 bases not matched to a gene. In nucleotides, the CDR3 is TGTGCCAGCAGCTTGCGACAGGGGGCATTTATGAACACTGAAGCTTTCTTT. This translates into CASSLRQGAFMNTEAFF.

The chain couples TRBV27 to TRBJ2-1; 8 bases align to TRBD2. The CDR3 runs 17 residues. Germline V gene sequence: CDR1 MNHEY, CDR2 SMNVEV (reference sequence). Losses at the gene ends were 6 bases for V and 0 bases for J; bases not matched to a gene: 10. Written as DNA, the CDR3 is TGTGCCAGCAGCCCCGGAGTAGCGGGGTCCTCCTACAATGAGCAGTTCTTC. Amino acids: CASSPGVAGSSYNEQFF.

The V call is TRBV21-1, the J call TRBJ1-4; the D call TRBD1 from the table was never checked on the DNA. TRBV21-1 is labeled a pseudogene. CDR3 length: 21 residues. CDR3 coding DNA: TGTGCCAGCAGCTTCTCCCGGGACAGGGTTTCGGGGGGCCCAACTAATGAAAAACTGTTTTTT. Residues: CASSFSRDRVSGGPTNEKLFF.

V is TRBV7-8 and J is TRBJ2-7, with TRBD1 identical over 9 bases. The germline V gene has CDR1 SGHVS and CDR2 FQNEAQ. The ends lost 2 bases at V and 2 bases at J; junction bases unmatched: 7. The CDR3 covers 16 residues. CDR3 sequence (DNA): TGTGCCAGCAGCTTACTAGCCGGGACAGGGACCTACGAGCAGTACTTC. Translation gives CASSLLAGTGTYEQYF.

The chain recombines TRBV4-1 with TRBJ2-6, with TRBD2 as a possible D gene (6 bases). V shed 4 bases and J shed 1 base, with 20 bases lying between them. This CDR3 is built from 19 residues. The germline CDR1 and CDR2 sequences are MGHRA and YSYEKL. CDR3 bases: TGCGCCAGCAGCCCCAGGACGGGACTGGGGTTTTCTGGGGCCAACGTCCTGACTTTC. It specifies CASSPRTGLGFSGANVLTF.

This chain links TRBV18 with TRBJ1-6, with D hard to call. Germline-derived CDR1 and CDR2 are KGHSH and LQKENI. This CDR3 is 14 amino acids long. V gave up 6 bases and J gave up 11 bases, with 17 bases separating them. The CDR3 DNA reads as TGTGCCAGCTCGCACATTCGGGGTAGGGCACCCCTCCACTTT. This sequence encodes CASSHIRGRAPLHF.

This chain links TRBV5-4 with TRBJ2-1; D remains ambiguous. The CDR3 has 14 residues. Germline V gene lookup returns CDR1 SGHNT and CDR2 YYREEE (reference sequence). The V gene lost 0 bases and the J gene lost 9 bases, with 13 bases spanning the gap. CDR3 residues: CASSLALSGFEQFF. CDR3 DNA sequence: TGTGCCAGCAGCTTGGCCCTATCGGGTTTTGAGCAGTTCTTC. The variable domain in full, with the rest retrieved from reference TRBV5-4 and TRBJ2-1, is ETGVTQSPTHLIKTRGQQVTLRCSSQSGHNTVSWYQQALGQGPQFIFQYYREEENGRGNFPPRFSGLQFPNYSSELNVNALELDDSALYLCASSLALSGFEQFFGPGTRLTVL.

This clone was recorded once. This chain connects TRBV13 to TRBJ2-2; D remains ambiguous. The CDR3 is 12 residues long. CDR1 is PRHDT and CDR2 is FYEKMQ in the germline V gene (reference sequence). Trimming shortened V by 6 bases and J by 8 bases, and 10 bases separated the two germline ends. In nucleotides, the CDR3 is TGTGCCAGCAGGAGAGAACGTGGGGAGCTGTTTTTT. Translated, it gives CASRRERGELFF.

V and J are TRBV6-5 and TRBJ1-1; D gene ambiguous. The CDR3 consists of 13 residues. Trimming stripped 8 bases from V and 0 bases from J, with 10 bases between. Germline CDR1 and CDR2: MNHEY and SVGAGI. CDR3 residues: CASLQLVNTEAFF. The CDR3 nucleotides are TGTGCCAGCCTACAGTTAGTGAACACTGAAGCTTTCTTT.

The V and J genes are TRBV7-9 and TRBJ2-3; tentatively, D is TRBD2 (6 bases). This CDR3 contains 12 residues. CDR1 is SEHNR and CDR2 is FQNEAQ in the germline V gene (reference sequence). Trimming removed 8 bases from V and 5 bases from J, with 11 bases in between. For the CDR3, the DNA is TGTGCCAGCGGGGGGTGGGGAGATACGCAGTATTTT. This sequence encodes CASGGWGDTQYF.

V usage is TRBV7-9 and J usage is TRBJ2-2; no clear D gene. From germline, CDR1 is SEHNR and CDR2 FQNEAQ (reference sequence). Trimming stripped 0 bases from V and 5 bases from J, with 13 bases between. The CDR3 consists of 16 residues. CDR3: CASSLAPSTVTGELFF. The DNA of the CDR3 is TGTGCCAGCAGCTTAGCCCCGAGCACCGTGACCGGGGAGCTGTTTTTT.